The sequence of this T cell receptor beta chain was determined in a study of CD8 T cells in ankylosing spondylitis. Study results and caveats: Disease-associated clones were reportedly significantly overrepresented in matched ankylosing spondylitis synovial fluid. Disease-linked clones bore a CD8+ phenotype and were relatively rare in peripheral blood.

Molecular-barcoded quantitative 5'-RACE produced these TCR beta libraries. One entry per CDR3 protein results from TCRdb running MiXCR on the 5' RACE reads. This sample has under 400,000 distinct CDR3 sequences; roughly 10% occur once, and the top ten carry 9.1%. This clonotype has ten or more counts. Its cognate antigen is unknown. V was pared by 5 bases and J by 4 bases, with 11 bases of the junction left unmatched. The CDR3 loop spans 16 amino acids. The V gene's germline CDR1 is KGHSH and CDR2 LQKENI. Sequenced: blood, either unsorted or a sorted T cell fraction (not recorded which). V gene TRBV18 combines with J gene TRBJ2-3, with TRBD2 matching 8 bases. The TCR was taken from a female donor with ankylosing spondylitis or in good health (not recorded which). The CDR3 loop is CASSRPGLEGADTQYF. For the CDR3, the DNA is TGTGCCAGCTCAAGACCGGGACTAGAGGGTGCAGATACGCAGTATTTT.